This TCR beta chain was recorded in a study of T cells after yellow fever vaccination. Findings and caveats of the study: Sorted repertoires could include abundant contaminating clonotypes from bulk cells. Post-booster reappearance was seen for most primary-vaccination clones (around 97% CD4, around 89% CD8).

5'RACE template switching added a universal primer site and UMIs to TCR cDNA. TCRdb ran MiXCR on the 5' RACE reads and lists one entry per CDR3 protein. The sample has more than 300,000 distinct CDR3 sequences; around 4.5% are singletons. This clonotype was seen more than once but under ten times. Antigen specificity is unknown. The germline gives CDR1 SGDLS, CDR2 YYNGEE. This CDR3 spans 15 amino acids. Trimming removed 0 bases at V and 3 bases at J, with 12 bases between. The sample in question was PBMCs, obtained 15 days after the yellow fever booster vaccination. The source is a man younger than 35 who received the YFV17D yellow fever vaccine. The chain links TRBV9 to TRBJ2-5, with D possibly being TRBD1 or TRBD2 (5 bases each). The CDR3, as DNA: TGTGCCAGCAGCGTAGGTGGGGGACCGAAAGAGACCCAGTACTTC. Residues: CASSVGGGPKETQYF.